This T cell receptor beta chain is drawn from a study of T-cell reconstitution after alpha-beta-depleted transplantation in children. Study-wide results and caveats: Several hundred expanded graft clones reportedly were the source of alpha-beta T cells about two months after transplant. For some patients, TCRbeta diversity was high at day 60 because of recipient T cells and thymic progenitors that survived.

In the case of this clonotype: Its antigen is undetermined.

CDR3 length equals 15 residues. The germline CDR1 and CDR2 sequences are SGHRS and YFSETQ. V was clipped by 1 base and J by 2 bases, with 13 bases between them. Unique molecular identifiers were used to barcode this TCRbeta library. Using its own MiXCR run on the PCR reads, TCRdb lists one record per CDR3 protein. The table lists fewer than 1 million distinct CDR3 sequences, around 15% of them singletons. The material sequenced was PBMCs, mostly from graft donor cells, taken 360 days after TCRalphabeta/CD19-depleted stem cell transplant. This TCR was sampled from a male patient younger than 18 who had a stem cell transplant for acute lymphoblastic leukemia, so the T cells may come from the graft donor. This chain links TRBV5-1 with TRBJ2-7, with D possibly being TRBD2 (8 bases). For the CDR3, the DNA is TGCGCCAGCAGCTTGAACAGGGGACTAGCCTACGAGCAGTACTTC. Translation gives CASSLNRGLAYEQYF.